These 15 T cell receptor beta chains were all obtained from the same sample, sequenced in a study of control samples from healthy donors and cancer patients. TCRdb keeps only in-frame clones here, not all; method: immunoSEQ multiplex PCR. The table includes tens of thousands of clones, 91% detected once. Specimen: PBMCs. The receptor set was obtained from a man aged 50 to 60 with lung cancer.

The chain couples TRBV7-2 to TRBJ1-2, with a weak D call TRBD1 (6 bases). V lost 5 bases and J lost 6, with 16 bases in between. The CDR3 runs 14 residues. Per the germline V gene, CDR1 is SGHTA and CDR2 is FQGNSA. Here the CDR3 DNA reads TGTGCCAGCAGCCTCTACCAAACAGGGAATGGCTACACCTTC. It codes for CASSLYQTGNGYTF. The full variable domain, rest sourced from reference TRBV7-2 and TRBJ1-2, is GAGVSQSPSNKVTEKGKDVELRCDPISGHTALYWYRQSLGQGLEFLIYFQGNSAPDKSGLPSDRFSAERTGGSVSTLTIQRTQQEDSAVYLCASSLYQTGNGYTFGSGTRLTVV.

The chain uses TRBV29-1 and TRBJ2-3; D might be TRBD1 (6 bases). Trimming pared 7 bases from V and 5 bases from J, leaving 22 bases between. Germline V gene lookup returns CDR1 SQVTM and CDR2 ANQGSEA. This CDR3 has 15 residues. In DNA form, the CDR3 reads TGCAGCGCAGGCCCAGGGGCTGGGAGAGGAGATACGCAGTATTTT. Amino acid sequence: CSAGPGAGRGDTQYF.

This sequence joins TRBV7-9 and TRBJ2-7, with 11 positions matching TRBD1. The V and J ends lost 3 bases and 5 bases, in that order; junction bases with no gene match: 3. CDR1 is SEHNR, CDR2 FQNEAQ, per germline (reference sequence). This CDR3 spans 14 amino acids. CDR3 coding DNA: TGTGCCAGCAGCTTCACGGACAGGGGGCACGAGCAGTACTTC. Translating it yields CASSFTDRGHEQYF.

This rearrangement joins TRBV10-3 to TRBJ1-5; D is ambiguous. In germline, CDR1 is ENHRY, CDR2 SYGVKD. The ends were cut back, 0 bases at V and 4 bases at J, with 10 bases in the middle. The CDR3 covers 15 residues. The CDR3 DNA reads TGTGCCATCAGTGAGTCGTTAGAAGGAAATCAGCCCCAGCATTTT. Protein: CAISESLEGNQPQHF.

V is TRBV28 and J is TRBJ2-5; no reliable D call. CDR3 length: 13 residues. Germline CDR1 and CDR2: MDHEN and SYDVKM. With 8 bases removed from V and 1 base from J, the gap between germline ends came to 11 bases. CDR3 nucleotides: TGTGCCAGCTCAACACCCGGCCAAGAGACCCAGTACTTC. This codes for CASSTPGQETQYF.

J is TRBJ2-5 and V is TRBV5-4; perhaps TRBD2 as D (6 bases). Trimming shortened V by 4 bases and J by 5 bases, and 12 bases separated the two germline ends. The CDR3 runs 13 residues. Germline V CDR1 and CDR2: SGHNT, YYREEE (reference sequence). The CDR3 loop reads CASSNLASETQYF. Here the CDR3 DNA reads TGTGCCAGCAGCAACCTAGCGTCGGAGACCCAGTACTTC. Full variable domain (missing parts from reference TRBV5-4 and TRBJ2-5): ETGVTQSPTHLIKTRGQQVTLRCSSQSGHNTVSWYQQALGQGPQFIFQYYREEENGRGNFPPRFSGLQFPNYSSELNVNALELDDSALYLCASSNLASETQYFGPGTRLLVL.

This chain joins TRBV10-1 and TRBJ1-3; TRBD1 might be the D (5 bases). The CDR3 consists of 12 residues. Germline V lookup: CDR1 WNHNN, CDR2 SYGVQD (reference sequence). V lost 8 bases and J 4 bases, leaving 9 bases between the germline ends. This CDR3 is CASGGAGNTIYF. DNA of the CDR3: TGCGCCAGCGGAGGGGCCGGAAACACCATATATTTT.

This rearrangement joins TRBV6-5 to TRBJ2-1, with 8 bases aligning to TRBD2. Looked up from germline, CDR1 is MNHEY and CDR2 is SVGAGI. The CDR3 runs 15 residues. The J segment lost 2 bases and the V segment lost 6 bases, leaving 6 bases of the junction unmatched. The CDR3 DNA reads TGTGCCAGCAGCCGCGGACTAGCAGCCTACAATGAGCAGTTCTTC. Translated: CASSRGLAAYNEQFF.

This clone has only a few counts. V is TRBV7-6 and J is TRBJ1-1; tentative D call: TRBD1 (5 bases). V was shortened by 3 bases and J by 1 base, with 15 bases between the two germline ends. The CDR3 loop spans 16 amino acids. CDR1 SGHVS and CDR2 FNYEAQ come from the germline V gene. The DNA for the CDR3 is TGTGCCAGCAGCTTCCGTCCAGGGACGGGGAACACTGAAGCTTTCTTT. Its protein is CASSFRPGTGNTEAFF.

The chain links TRBV6-6 to TRBJ2-5; possible D gene TRBD2, 5 bases. Germline-derived CDR1 and CDR2 are MNHNY and SVGAGI (reference sequence). Trimming stripped 6 bases from V and 5 bases from J, with 16 bases between. The CDR3 is 14 amino acids. In DNA, the CDR3 is TGTGCCAGCAGCGAGGGAGTAAGGTCGGAGACCCAGTACTTC. Translated: CASSEGVRSETQYF.

The chain carries TRBV24-1 and TRBJ1-2, with D tentatively TRBD1 (5 bases). The V and J ends lost 4 bases and 7 bases respectively, with 18 bases between them. This CDR3 comprises 15 residues. Germline V CDR1 and CDR2: KGHDR, SFDVKD. Written as DNA, the CDR3 is TGTGCCACCAGTGAACGGACGGGGGTCGAAGGTGGCTACACCTTC. The encoded protein is CATSERTGVEGGYTF.

The chain links TRBV6-5 to TRBJ2-2; D perhaps matches TRBD2 (5 bases). Per germline, CDR1 MNHEY and CDR2 SVGAGI. The CDR3 extends over 15 amino acids. Trimming shortened V by 6 bases and J by 4 bases, and 15 bases separated the two germline ends. CDR3: CASSPILGSTGELFF. DNA of the CDR3: TGTGCCAGCAGCCCCATCTTGGGGAGCACCGGGGAGCTGTTTTTT.

The chain links TRBV23-1 to TRBJ2-1, with TRBD1 matching over 7 bases. TRBV23-1 is assigned to the ORF class and has an uncertain function. The CDR3 length is 19 residues. V trimming: 0 bases; J trimming: 5 bases; junction bases outside the gene matches: 16. The CDR3 DNA sequence: TGCGCCAGCAGTCAATCGGTCTTGGTTACAGGGGCGCCCCACAATGAGCAGTTCTTC. It translates to CASSQSVLVTGAPHNEQFF.

The V call is TRBV2, the J call TRBJ1-3, with D unclear. The CDR3 length is 13 residues. Germline V gene data show CDR1 as SNHLY and CDR2 as FYNNEI. V was pared by 7 bases and J by 0 bases, with 7 bases between. In nucleotides, the CDR3 is TGTGCCAGCAACGGGGACTCTGGAAACACCATATATTTT. Residues: CASNGDSGNTIYF.

The J gene is TRBJ1-4, the V gene TRBV2, with 7 bases aligning to TRBD1. V lost 6 bases and J lost 7; bases outside the gene matches: 8. The V gene's germline CDR1 is SNHLY and CDR2 FYNNEI. This CDR3 contains 14 residues. The CDR3, as DNA: TGTGCCAGCAGCCTCGACAGGGTTTCTGAAAAACTGTTTTTT. Translation: CASSLDRVSEKLFF.